This TCR beta chain was identified in a study of metastatic and nonmetastatic thyroid tumors. TCRdb reanalyzed the PCR reads via MiXCR. The sample contains 20,000 to 25,000 clones, 12% of which appear only once. This clone ranks as medium-sized (0.01 to 0.1%). Prior to thyroid surgery, none of the patients had received any treatment. V was trimmed by 2 bases and J by 0 bases, leaving 17 bases between them. The CDR3 is 17 amino acids. Sequencing input: blood. This TCR came from a male donor with papillary thyroid cancer or a benign thyroid nodule (not recorded which). Some clones in this sample may be carry-over from other donors' samples. The V gene is TRBV12-3 or TRBV12-4, the J gene TRBJ2-7; D uncertain. CDR3 loop: CASSLYSYGDLSYEQYF. In DNA, the CDR3 is TGTGCCAGCAGTTTATACTCATATGGGGATCTCTCCTACGAGCAGTACTTC.